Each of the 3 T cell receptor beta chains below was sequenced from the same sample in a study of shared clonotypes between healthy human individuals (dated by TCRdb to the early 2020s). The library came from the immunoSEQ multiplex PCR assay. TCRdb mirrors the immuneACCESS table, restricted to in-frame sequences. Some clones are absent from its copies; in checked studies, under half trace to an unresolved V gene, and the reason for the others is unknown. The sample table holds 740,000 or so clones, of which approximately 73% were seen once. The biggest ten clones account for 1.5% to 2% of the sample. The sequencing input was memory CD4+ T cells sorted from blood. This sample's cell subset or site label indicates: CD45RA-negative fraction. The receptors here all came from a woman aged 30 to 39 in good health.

The CDR3 DNA reads TGCGCCAGCAGCTGGGTAGGACAGGGACCCTACGAGCAGTACTTC. This codes for CASSWVGQGPYEQYF. V and J are TRBV5-1 and TRBJ2-7; 8 bases are a match to TRBD1. CDR1 is SGHRS, CDR2 YFSETQ, per germline. This CDR3 comprises 15 residues. With V trimmed by 3 bases and J by 2 bases, 7 bases remained unmatched. Together with reference TRBV5-1 and TRBJ2-7, the CDR3 gives the full variable domain: KAGVTQTPRYLIKTRGQQVTLSCSPISGHRSVSWYQQTPGQGLQFLFEYFSETQRNKGNFPGRFSGRQFSNSRSEMNVSTLELGDSALYLCASSWVGQGPYEQYFGPGTRLTVT.

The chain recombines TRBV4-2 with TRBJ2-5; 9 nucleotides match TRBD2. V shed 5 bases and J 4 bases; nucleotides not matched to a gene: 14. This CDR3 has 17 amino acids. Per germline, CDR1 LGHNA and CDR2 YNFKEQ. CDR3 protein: CASSANQGAGGRETQYF. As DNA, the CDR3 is TGTGCCAGCAGCGCAAACCAGGGAGCGGGAGGCCGAGAGACCCAGTACTTC.

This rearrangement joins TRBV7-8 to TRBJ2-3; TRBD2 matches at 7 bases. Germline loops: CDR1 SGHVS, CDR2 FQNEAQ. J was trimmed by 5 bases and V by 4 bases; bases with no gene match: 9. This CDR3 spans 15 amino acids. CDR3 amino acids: CASSSNSGLLDTQYF. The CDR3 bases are TGTGCCAGCAGCTCAAATAGCGGGCTTTTAGATACGCAGTATTTT.